Following are 19 T cell receptor beta chains from one sample sequenced in a study of T cells and Merkel cell carcinoma outcomes. This table comes from immunoSEQ multiplex PCR, and its TCRdb copy is limited to in-frame clones, with some not included. The sample records about 15,000 clones, roughly four fifths being singletons. Sequencing was done on a sample of tumor tissue from Merkel cell carcinoma. Receptors originate from a human donor with Merkel cell carcinoma.

The chain employs TRBV4-2 and TRBJ2-7; D remains unclear. Looked up from germline, CDR1 is LGHNA and CDR2 is YNFKEQ. The length of the CDR3 is 15 residues. V lost 0 bases, J lost 0 bases, and 9 bases lay in between. The CDR3 DNA follows: TGTGCCAGCAGCCAAGATCAAACCAGCTCCTACGAGCAGTACTTC. It codes for CASSQDQTSSYEQYF.

On this clone: One junction end does not reproduce the germline sequence, and a read error may be involved. The chain has TRBV5-1 and TRBJ1-1; no clear D. The CDR3 has 15 residues. Germline-derived CDR1 and CDR2 are SGHRS and YFSETQ. CDR3 amino acids: CASSLAAGLKTEAFF. In DNA, the CDR3 is TGCGCCAGCAGCTTGGCCGCGGGTTTGAAGACTGAAGCTTTCTTT.

The DNA of the CDR3 is TGTGCCAGCAGCTCGGGTTCCGGGGACATTCAGTACTTC. It codes for CASSSGSGDIQYF. The genes are TRBV11-2 and TRBJ2-4; perhaps TRBD2 as D (5 bases). Germline CDR1 SGHAT, CDR2 FQNNGV. The germline V and J ends were trimmed by 4 bases and 8 bases, with 12 bases remaining between them. The CDR3 totals 13 residues.

This clone was counted between two and nine times. The rearrangement joins TRBV10-1 to TRBJ2-1; D is perhaps TRBD2 (6 bases). Trimming stripped 4 bases from V and 8 bases from J, with 12 bases between. Per the germline V gene, CDR1 is WNHNN and CDR2 is SYGVQD (reference sequence). This CDR3 has 13 residues. CDR3 region: CASSVRREDEQFF. The CDR3 nucleotides read TGCGCCAGCAGTGTGCGCAGGGAGGATGAGCAGTTCTTC.

The V gene is TRBV7-9, the J gene TRBJ2-1; D is perhaps TRBD1 (6 bases). CDR1 is SEHNR and CDR2 is FQNEAQ in the germline V gene (reference sequence). Trimming removed 3 bases at V and 8 bases at J, with 23 bases between. The CDR3 has 17 residues. The CDR3 loop is CASSLRGTGRSSHEQFF. The CDR3 nucleotides are TGTGCCAGCAGCTTGAGGGGGACGGGGCGGAGTTCCCATGAGCAGTTCTTC.

This rearrangement joins TRBV28 to TRBJ2-5, with 8 bases that match TRBD2. Germline CDR1 MDHEN, CDR2 SYDVKM. This CDR3 region has 15 residues. V lost 7 bases to trimming and J lost 5 bases; unmatched junction nucleotides: 12. The CDR3 reads CASNPGGAGLETQYF. For the CDR3, the DNA is TGTGCCAGCAACCCGGGAGGGGCGGGACTCGAGACCCAGTACTTC.

The chain employs TRBV11-2 and TRBJ2-5; a weak D match, TRBD2 (6 bases). V gave up 2 bases and J gave up 4 bases, with 11 bases separating them. In germline, CDR1 is SGHAT, CDR2 FQNNGV. The CDR3 length is 14 residues. The CDR3 sequence is CASSLNGGLETQYF. The CDR3 DNA sequence: TGTGCCAGCAGCTTAAATGGAGGGCTAGAGACCCAGTACTTC.

The CDR3 protein is CASSPGLLTAGNTIYF. The DNA for the CDR3 is TGTGCCAGCAGCCCTGGACTTCTTACGGCAGGAAACACCATATATTTT. The chain links TRBV7-6 to TRBJ1-3; unclear D gene. Trimming left V 5 bases short and J 4 bases short, with 18 bases between. Germline-derived CDR1 and CDR2 are SGHVS and FNYEAQ. The CDR3 sequence is 16 residues long.

This chain uses TRBV5-1 with TRBJ2-5; 12 positions match TRBD2. Germline-derived CDR1 and CDR2 are SGHRS and YFSETQ. The V and J ends lost 0 bases and 5 bases, in that order; junction bases with no gene match: 8. This CDR3 contains 17 residues. The CDR3 DNA follows: TGCGCCAGCAGCTTGGGACTAGCGGGAGATCTACAGGAGACCCAGTACTTC. Its translation is CASSLGLAGDLQETQYF. Drawing the rest from reference TRBV5-1 and TRBJ2-5, the complete variable domain is KAGVTQTPRYLIKTRGQQVTLSCSPISGHRSVSWYQQTPGQGLQFLFEYFSETQRNKGNFPGRFSGRQFSNSRSEMNVSTLELGDSALYLCASSLGLAGDLQETQYFGPGTRLLVL.

In this sample, this clone turned up a few times. This sequence joins TRBV7-8 and TRBJ2-3; 7 bases fit TRBD1. Germline V gives CDR1 SGHVS, CDR2 FQNEAQ. The CDR3 is made up of 15 amino acids. Trimming at V came to 5 bases and at J to 0 bases, leaving 5 bases not matched to a gene. Written as DNA, the CDR3 is TGTGCCAGCAGCCTTAGGGGACAGAGCACAGATACGCAGTATTTT. Translated: CASSLRGQSTDTQYF. The full variable domain, in which reference TRBV7-8 and TRBJ2-3 provide the parts outside the CDR3, is GAGVSQSPRYKVAKRGQDVALRCDPISGHVSLFWYQQALGQGPEFLTYFQNEAQLDKSGLPSDRFFAERPEGSVSTLKIQRTQQEDSAVYLCASSLRGQSTDTQYFGPGTRLTVL.

The genes are TRBV27 and TRBJ1-6; D is ambiguous. CDR3 length equals 13 residues. The V end lost 6 bases, the J end lost 7 bases, and 10 bases lay between the germline ends. Germline CDR1 reads MNHEY; CDR2 reads SMNVEV (reference sequence). CDR3: CASRKGANSPLHF. Written as DNA, the CDR3 is TGTGCCAGCAGAAAGGGAGCAAATTCACCCCTCCACTTT.

The count of this clone is one. This chain connects TRBV7-9 to TRBJ2-7, with D perhaps TRBD1 (6 bases). Trimming cost V 5 bases and J 3 bases, with 14 bases left between them. The CDR3 consists of 14 residues. CDR1 and CDR2 from the germline V gene are SEHNR and FQNEAQ (reference sequence). CDR3 nucleotide sequence: TGTGCCAGCAGCGCCCCAAAGGGGGTCTACGAGCAGTACTTC. The encoded protein is CASSAPKGVYEQYF.

The table lists this clone with a count of one. V gene TRBV7-8 combines with J gene TRBJ2-7; D is undetermined. The CDR3 loop spans 14 amino acids. From germline, CDR1 is SGHVS and CDR2 FQNEAQ. Trimming stripped 0 bases from V and 5 bases from J, with 11 bases between. CDR3 amino acids: CASSLAGLVNEQYF. In DNA, the CDR3 is TGTGCCAGCAGCTTAGCGGGCCTGGTTAACGAGCAGTACTTC.

V and J are TRBV6-1 and TRBJ2-7, with TRBD2 matching over 10 bases. V trimming: 2 bases; J trimming: 0 bases; junction bases outside the gene matches: 10. Germline loops: CDR1 MNHNS, CDR2 SASEGT. This CDR3 has 18 amino acids. The CDR3 nucleotides read TGTGCCAGCAGTGAACTCTTAGCGGGGGGCCATAGCTCCTACGAGCAGTACTTC. Protein product: CASSELLAGGHSSYEQYF.

The chain has TRBV10-1 and TRBJ2-7; possibly TRBD2 for D (6 bases). The length of the CDR3 is 14 residues. CDR1 is WNHNN, CDR2 SYGVQD, per germline (reference sequence). Between the trimmed V and J ends, which lost 9 bases and 0 bases, there was a span of 15 bases. Here the CDR3 reads CARRDSWSSYEQYF. The CDR3 DNA sequence: TGCGCCAGAAGGGACTCCTGGAGCTCCTACGAGCAGTACTTC.

V gene TRBV5-6 combines with J gene TRBJ2-2, with 10 bases matching TRBD2. CDR3 length: 15 amino acids. Per germline, CDR1 SGHDT and CDR2 YYEEEE. J lost 6 bases, V lost 0 bases, and 2 bases had no gene match. DNA of the CDR3: TGTGCCAGCAGCTTGGGACTAGCGGGTTCCGGGGAGCTGTTTTTT. This codes for CASSLGLAGSGELFF.

The V gene is TRBV4-1, the J gene TRBJ1-5; no clear D. Germline V gene data show CDR1 as MGHRA and CDR2 as YSYEKL. Trimming removed 0 bases from V and 0 bases from J, with 12 bases in between. The CDR3 length is 17 residues. CDR3 sequence: CASSQEDVGNSNQPQHF. CDR3 in DNA: TGCGCCAGCAGCCAAGAGGATGTTGGAAATAGCAATCAGCCCCAGCATTTT.

The V call is TRBV4-1, the J call TRBJ2-4; TRBD2 matches 7 bases. The germline V gene has CDR1 MGHRA and CDR2 YSYEKL. The J segment lost 4 bases and the V segment lost 2 bases, leaving 5 bases of the junction unmatched. This CDR3 contains 15 residues. This chain's CDR3 is CASSQPGLRKNIQYF. The CDR3 DNA sequence: TGCGCCAGCAGCCAACCGGGACTACGTAAAAACATTCAGTACTTC.

The V and J genes are TRBV28 and TRBJ1-4; D ambiguous. Germline V CDR1 and CDR2: MDHEN, SYDVKM. With 6 bases removed from V and 7 bases from J, the gap between germline ends came to 15 bases. This CDR3 has 14 amino acids. The CDR3 region is CASRPERVGEKLFF. For the CDR3, the DNA is TGTGCCAGCAGACCCGAGCGGGTGGGTGAAAAACTGTTTTTT.